This TCR beta chain was captured by sequencing in a study of T cells in Graves' hyperthyroidism and ophthalmopathy. The CDR3 runs 13 residues. V shed 8 bases and J shed 5 bases, with 16 bases lying between them. Per the germline V gene, CDR1 is SGHAT and CDR2 is FQDESV (reference sequence). RNA transcripts served as the template for amplifying TCR beta CDR3 regions. The study used the HTBI primer set for a first-round RT-PCR of the TCR CDR3. TCRdb passed the multiplex PCR reads through MiXCR, listing each CDR3 protein once. The sample lists about 840,000 distinct CDR3 sequences, about two fifths occurring once.

Sequencing used blood. The V gene is TRBV11-1, the J gene TRBJ2-7; D is perhaps TRBD2 (6 bases). This receptor was identified in a man aged 18 to 30 with Graves' hyperthyroidism. The CDR3 coding sequence is TGTGCCAGCGAGGTGGGGGGTGTCAACGAGCAGTACTTC. Translating it yields CASEVGGVNEQYF.